Below, 19 T cell receptor beta chains from the same sample are listed, as sequenced in a study of Graves' ophthalmopathy and Graves' hyperthyroidism. CDR3 regions of TCR beta were amplified from RNA transcripts. The library came from an HTBI-primed first-round RT-PCR and a second-round multiplex PCR. From the multiplex PCR reads, TCRdb called clonotypes with MiXCR, one entry per CDR3 protein. This sample has 350,000 to 450,000 distinct CDR3 sequences, with about 18% found just once. The specimen sequenced was peripheral blood. The receptors come from a young woman with Graves' ophthalmopathy.

This clonotype showed up many times. CDR3 bases: TGCGCCAGCCGTTACCGGAACCGGGCCGAAATTCCCCACGAGCAGTACTTC. Translated, it gives CASRYRNRAEIPHEQYF. The genes are TRBV5-1 and TRBJ2-7, with D unresolved. The germline CDR1 and CDR2 sequences are SGHRS and YFSETQ. The CDR3 has 17 residues. V was clipped by 7 bases and J by 5 bases, with 28 bases between them.

At least ten counts were recorded for this clonotype. The V call is TRBV6-8, the J call TRBJ1-2, with 7 nucleotides matching TRBD1. Germline V CDR1 and CDR2: MNHGY, SAAAGT. This CDR3 is 14 amino acids long. V was clipped by 7 bases and J by 3 bases; unmatched bases: 8. The CDR3 region is CASTSDRPYYGYTF. The CDR3 bases are TGTGCCAGCACCTCGGACAGGCCATACTATGGCTACACCTTC.

This clonotype was recorded many times. V is TRBV19 and J is TRBJ1-2; 7 bases agree with TRBD1. J gave up 5 bases and V 3 bases, and 15 bases lay outside the gene matches. Looked up from germline, CDR1 is LNHDA and CDR2 is SQIVND (reference sequence). The CDR3 is 17 amino acids. The CDR3 sequence is CASSMIGTVMLGYGYTF. CDR3 nucleotides: TGTGCCAGTAGTATGATCGGGACAGTGATGCTGGGTTATGGCTACACCTTC.

The V gene is TRBV7-2, the J gene TRBJ1-5, with D perhaps TRBD1 (5 bases). This CDR3 spans 16 amino acids. CDR1 is SGHTA and CDR2 is FQGNSA in the germline V gene. Trimming shortened V by 1 base and J by 7 bases, and 17 bases separated the two germline ends. The DNA of the CDR3 is TGTGCCAGCAGCTTAGGCTGGGGACCAAACCTACAGCCCCAGCATTTT. This encodes CASSLGWGPNLQPQHF.

Many counts were recorded for this clonotype. The rearrangement links TRBV28 to TRBJ2-5; 8 nucleotides match TRBD1. Trimming took 1 base from V and 6 from J; bases not matched to a gene: 10. Per the germline V gene, CDR1 is MDHEN and CDR2 is SYDVKM. This CDR3 has 16 residues. The CDR3 protein is CASSLFPTGVRQTQYF. For the CDR3, the DNA is TGTGCCAGCAGTTTATTCCCGACAGGGGTACGGCAGACCCAGTACTTC.

This clonotype was recorded at least ten times. The chain combines TRBV28 with TRBJ1-5; D is undetermined. Trimming removed 4 bases at V and 0 bases at J, with 10 bases between. Germline CDR1 and CDR2: MDHEN and SYDVKM. The CDR3 loop spans 15 amino acids. Here the CDR3 DNA reads TGTGCCAGCAGTTCCGGCAGGACTAGCAATCAGCCCCAGCATTTT. This codes for CASSSGRTSNQPQHF.

The chain recombines TRBV6-1 with TRBJ2-4; no firm D call. V lost 1 base and J lost 8, with 15 bases in between. CDR1 and CDR2 from the germline V gene are MNHNS and SASEGT. This CDR3 comprises 15 residues. The DNA of the CDR3 is TGTGCCAGCAGTGAAGTGGGCCTTACAGAGGACATTCAGTACTTC. This translates into CASSEVGLTEDIQYF.

The rearrangement joins TRBV7-8 to TRBJ2-7, with D unclear. Germline loops: CDR1 SGHVS, CDR2 FQNEAQ. This CDR3 has 13 residues. The V and J ends lost 4 bases and 6 bases respectively, with 13 bases between them. CDR3 residues: CASSSVRVPEQYF. In DNA form, the CDR3 reads TGTGCCAGCAGCTCCGTCCGGGTACCCGAGCAGTACTTC.

This clonotype was counted many times. The V call is TRBV28, the J call TRBJ1-1; 7 bases align to TRBD1. The V gene's germline CDR1 is MDHEN and CDR2 SYDVKM. Losses at the gene ends were 7 bases for V and 0 bases for J; bases not matched to a gene: 17. This CDR3 has 18 residues. The CDR3 DNA is TGTGCCAGCACCGCTCCTGACAGGGCTCCTGACGTGAACACTGAAGCTTTCTTT. Protein product: CASTAPDRAPDVNTEAFF. The full variable domain, with the rest looked up from reference TRBV28 and TRBJ1-1, is DVKVTQSSRYLVKRTGEKVFLECVQDMDHENMFWYRQDPGLGLRLIYFSYDVKMKEKGDIPEGYSVSREKKERFSLILESASTNQTSMYLCASTAPDRAPDVNTEAFFGQGTRLTVV.

This clonotype showed up many times. V gene TRBV19 combines with J gene TRBJ2-5; the match to TRBD2 covers 8 bases. V was clipped by 7 bases and J by 4 bases; unmatched bases: 11. The CDR3 is made up of 15 amino acids. From germline, CDR1 is LNHDA and CDR2 SQIVND (reference sequence). CDR3 DNA sequence: TGTGCCAGTATGACCAGCGGGAGAGGCCCAGAGACCCAGTACTTC. Protein: CASMTSGRGPETQYF.

This clonotype was detected ten times or more. Written as DNA, the CDR3 is TGTGCCAGCAGTTTGCGCCGGTGGGAGACCCAGTACTTC. Residues: CASSLRRWETQYF. This chain joins TRBV6-2 or TRBV6-3 and TRBJ2-5; D not resolved. The CDR3 totals 13 residues. In germline, CDR1 is MNHEY, CDR2 SVGEGT. Trimming left V 4 bases short and J 5 bases short, with 11 bases between.

This clonotype was found many times. The rearrangement links TRBV3-1 to TRBJ1-1; 10 nucleotides align to TRBD1. Trimming removed 0 bases from V and 5 bases from J; junction bases left unmatched: 6. The germline V gene has CDR1 LGHDT and CDR2 YNNKEL (reference sequence). The CDR3 is 16 residues long. CDR3 DNA: TGTGCCAGCAGCCAAGACTCGGGACAGGGGTATACTGAAGCTTTCTTT. This sequence encodes CASSQDSGQGYTEAFF.

The gene calls are TRBV12-3 or TRBV12-4 and TRBJ1-2; D perhaps matches TRBD1 (5 bases). Trimming removed 5 bases from V and 4 bases from J, with 20 bases in between. The CDR3 runs 16 residues. CDR3 nucleotide sequence: TGTGCCAGCAGTACGGAGGGCCAGGGAAGGTCCTATGGCTACACCTTC. Protein: CASSTEGQGRSYGYTF.

This clonotype has ten or more counts. The chain uses TRBV12-3 or TRBV12-4 and TRBJ1-2; D call uncertain. The CDR3 is 13 residues long. Trimming took off 5 bases at V and 8 bases at J, with 15 bases between the two ends. The CDR3 DNA reads TGTGCCAGCAGTCCCTTGTTTTTGGGGGGCTACACCTTC. It codes for CASSPLFLGGYTF.

This clonotype was found many times. This chain links TRBV28 with TRBJ1-2; TRBD1 matches at 9 bases. The J segment lost 3 bases and the V segment lost 6 bases, leaving 14 bases of the junction unmatched. This CDR3 has 17 amino acids. Germline CDR1 is MDHEN and CDR2 is SYDVKM. This chain's CDR3 is CASSPTGGFASYYGYTF. DNA of the CDR3: TGTGCCAGCAGCCCAACAGGGGGCTTCGCCTCGTACTATGGCTACACCTTC.

There are many counts of this clonotype. The V and J genes are TRBV7-2 and TRBJ2-4; possibly TRBD1 or TRBD2 for D (5 bases each). Per germline, CDR1 SGHTA and CDR2 FQGNSA. The CDR3 has 16 amino acids. V lost 4 bases, J lost 2 bases, and 15 bases lay in between. The DNA of the CDR3 is TGTGCCAGCAGCTCAATCCCCGGGACCCCCAAAAACATTCAGTACTTC. Its protein is CASSSIPGTPKNIQYF.

This clonotype appeared many times. V gene TRBV7-2 combines with J gene TRBJ1-2; 9 nucleotides agree with TRBD1. Germline CDR1 and CDR2: SGHTA and FQGNSA. The CDR3 covers 15 residues. V trimming: 6 bases; J trimming: 4 bases; junction bases outside the gene matches: 9. CDR3 in DNA: TGTGCCAGCAGTTTCCTGGGACAGGGCCCCTATGGCTACACCTTC. This encodes CASSFLGQGPYGYTF.

This clonotype occurred many times. This chain connects TRBV11-3 to TRBJ2-5, with a possible D match to TRBD2 (6 bases). The CDR3 spans 13 residues. Germline V gene lookup returns CDR1 SGHNT and CDR2 YENEEA. V lost 4 bases and J 7 bases, leaving 13 bases between the germline ends. DNA for the CDR3: TGTGCCAGCAGCTCAGGGACGGAGGGGACCCAGTACTTC. This sequence encodes CASSSGTEGTQYF.

This clonotype was found many times. The rearrangement joins TRBV28 to TRBJ1-1; perhaps TRBD1 as D (5 bases). Germline V gene lookup returns CDR1 MDHEN and CDR2 SYDVKM. Trimming left V 5 bases short and J 1 base short, with 23 bases between. The CDR3 length is 18 residues. The CDR3 coding sequence is TGTGCCAGCAGTACCAGGTGGGAGGGGTTTGGGACGAACACTGAAGCTTTCTTT. This sequence encodes CASSTRWEGFGTNTEAFF.